This entry describes one TCR beta chain. Clinical histories supplied by participants themselves formed the basis of cohort assignment. All recovered Cohort 3 donors got two negative PCRs, got clearance, or saw symptom resolution. This sample is part of a study of blood T cell repertoires in COVID-19. Study overall: Samples taken during acute and convalescent COVID-19 were collected in the United States, Italy and Spain.

Only in-frame clones appear in the TCRdb table, and some are missing; sequencing was by immunoSEQ multiplex PCR. The sample has roughly 190,000 clones; about four fifths are singletons. The CDR3 has 15 amino acids. Germline CDR1 and CDR2: MNHEY and SVGAGI. The junction had 8 bases not matched to a gene; V was cut back by 2 bases and J by 8 bases. The chain employs TRBV6-5 and TRBJ1-4; 7 nucleotides line up with TRBD1. This TCR was sampled from a man aged 40-49 years who had recovered from COVID-19. Material for sequencing was PBMCs or T cells enriched from blood (not recorded which). The CDR3 loop is CASSYGTGVNEKLFF. CDR3 bases: TGTGCCAGCAGTTACGGAACAGGGGTAAACGAAAAACTGTTTTTT.